This TCR beta chain was identified during a study of OX40 agonist ivuxolimab in advanced cancers. Study overall: Patients received the agonistic anti-OX40 (CD134) antibody ivuxolimab. Around 40% of patients had received prior checkpoint inhibitor therapy. Partial response was recorded in three patients: one hepatocellular carcinoma and two cutaneous melanoma cases.

Study findings and constraints: On average, a greater number of expanded clones characterised CD8+ T cells relative to CD4+.

Sequenced by immunoSEQ multiplex PCR; TCRdb stores in-frame clones only, minus some. The sample lists 60,000 to 70,000 clones, 75% to 85% occurring once. The CDR3 spans 12 residues. V shed 3 bases and J shed 5 bases, with 7 bases lying between them. The germline V gene encodes CDR1 SGHTA and CDR2 FQGNSA. This clone was counted a single time. Its antigen remains unidentified. V and J are TRBV7-2 and TRBJ1-2; no reliable D call. The clonotype originates from an adult with an advanced solid tumor such as melanoma, head and neck, liver or kidney cancer. This specimen consisted of CD4+ or CD8+ T cells sorted from blood, obtained in a trial of the OX40 agonist ivuxolimab. CDR3 nucleotides: TGTGCCAGCAGCTTCAGTTCATATGGCTACACCTTC. It is translated as CASSFSSYGYTF.